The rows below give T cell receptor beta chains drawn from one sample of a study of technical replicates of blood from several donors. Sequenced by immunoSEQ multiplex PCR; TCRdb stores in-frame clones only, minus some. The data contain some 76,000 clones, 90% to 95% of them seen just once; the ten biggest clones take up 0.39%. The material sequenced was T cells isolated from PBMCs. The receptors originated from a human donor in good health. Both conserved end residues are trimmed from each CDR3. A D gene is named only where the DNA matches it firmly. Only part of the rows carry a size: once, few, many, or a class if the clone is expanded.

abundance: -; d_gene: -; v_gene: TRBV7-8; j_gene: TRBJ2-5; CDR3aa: ASSQSPSPGRETQY
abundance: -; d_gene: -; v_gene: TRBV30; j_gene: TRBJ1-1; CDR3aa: AWSVSYNTEAF
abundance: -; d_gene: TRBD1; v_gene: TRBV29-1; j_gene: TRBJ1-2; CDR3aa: SADRGTGDFNYGYT
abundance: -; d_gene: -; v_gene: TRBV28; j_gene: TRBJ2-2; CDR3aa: ASQQDLTGELF
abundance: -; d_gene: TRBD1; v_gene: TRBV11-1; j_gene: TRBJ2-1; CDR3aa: ASTHHGTVYNEQF
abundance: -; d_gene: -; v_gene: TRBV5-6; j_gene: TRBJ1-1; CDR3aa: ASSLPVNTEAF
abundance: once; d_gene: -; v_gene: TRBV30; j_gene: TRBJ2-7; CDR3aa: AWVNKITYYEQY
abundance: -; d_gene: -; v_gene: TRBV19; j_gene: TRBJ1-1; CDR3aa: ASVNHRDNTEAF
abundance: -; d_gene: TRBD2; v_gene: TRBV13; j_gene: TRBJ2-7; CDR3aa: ASSLGGWEQY
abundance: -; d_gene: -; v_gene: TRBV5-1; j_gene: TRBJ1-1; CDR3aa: ASSGRGNTEAF
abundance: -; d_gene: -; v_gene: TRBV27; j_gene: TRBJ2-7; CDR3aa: ASSSGQTSSYEQY
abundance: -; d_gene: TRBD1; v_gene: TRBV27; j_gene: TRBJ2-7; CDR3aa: ASSFGTGRYEQY
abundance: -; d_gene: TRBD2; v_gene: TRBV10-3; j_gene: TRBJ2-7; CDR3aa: AISGLAGGNEQY
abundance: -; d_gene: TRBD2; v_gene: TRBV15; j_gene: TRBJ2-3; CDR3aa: ATSRAWTSGRDTQY
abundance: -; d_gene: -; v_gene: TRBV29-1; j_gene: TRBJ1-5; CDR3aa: SVVQDNQPQH
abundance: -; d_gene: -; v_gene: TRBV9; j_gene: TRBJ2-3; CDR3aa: ASSVGEDTQY
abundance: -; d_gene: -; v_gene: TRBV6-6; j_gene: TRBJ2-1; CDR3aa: ASSFTSFDEQF
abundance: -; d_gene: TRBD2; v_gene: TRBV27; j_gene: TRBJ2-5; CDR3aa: ASSRIGLAAGETQY
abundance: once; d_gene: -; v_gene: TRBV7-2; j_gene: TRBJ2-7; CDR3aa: ASSRYREIKSEQY
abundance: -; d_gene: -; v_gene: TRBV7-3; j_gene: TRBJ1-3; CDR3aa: ASSPHAGNTIY
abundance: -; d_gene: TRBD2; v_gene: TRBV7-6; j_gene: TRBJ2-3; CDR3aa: ASRLTSGSVTDTQY
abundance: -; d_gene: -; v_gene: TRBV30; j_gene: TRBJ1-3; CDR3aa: AWSVAHTIY
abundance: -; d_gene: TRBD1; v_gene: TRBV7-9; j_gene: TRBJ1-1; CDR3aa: ASSLGGGLAVTEAF
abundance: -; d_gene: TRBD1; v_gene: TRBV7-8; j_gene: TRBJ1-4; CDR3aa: ASSLRTGREKLF
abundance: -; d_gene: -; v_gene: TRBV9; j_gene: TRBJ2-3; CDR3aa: ASSSRQISTDTQY
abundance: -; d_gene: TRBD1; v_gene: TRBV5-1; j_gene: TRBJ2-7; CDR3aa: ASSLEGTVFYEQY
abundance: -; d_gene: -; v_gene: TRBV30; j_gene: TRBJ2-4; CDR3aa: AWEPWDNGNIQY
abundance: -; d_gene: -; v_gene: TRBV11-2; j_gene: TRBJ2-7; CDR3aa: ASSYQGIEQY
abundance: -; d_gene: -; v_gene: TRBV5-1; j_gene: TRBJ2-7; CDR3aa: ASSLATSGGPGEQY
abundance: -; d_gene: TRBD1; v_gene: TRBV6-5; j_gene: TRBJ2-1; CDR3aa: ASSRQGNSYNEQF
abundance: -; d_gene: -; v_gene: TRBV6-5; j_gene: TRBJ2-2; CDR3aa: ASTQTGTGELF
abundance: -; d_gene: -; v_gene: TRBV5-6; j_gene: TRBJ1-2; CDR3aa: ASSFFDRKNYGYT
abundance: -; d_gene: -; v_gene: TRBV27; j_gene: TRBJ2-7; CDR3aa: ASSLGGYLYEQY
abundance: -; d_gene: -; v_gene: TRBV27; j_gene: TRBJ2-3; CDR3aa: ASSLQGREIGLDTQY
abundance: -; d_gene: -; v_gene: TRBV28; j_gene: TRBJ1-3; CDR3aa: ASSLLDRLSGNTIY
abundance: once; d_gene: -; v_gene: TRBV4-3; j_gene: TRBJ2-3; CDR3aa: ASSQDPSGIYTQY
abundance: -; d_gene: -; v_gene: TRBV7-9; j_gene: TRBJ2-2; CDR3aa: ASNGGENTGELF
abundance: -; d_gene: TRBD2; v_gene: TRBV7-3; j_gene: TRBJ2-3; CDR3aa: ASSLTMILAGGPTDTQY
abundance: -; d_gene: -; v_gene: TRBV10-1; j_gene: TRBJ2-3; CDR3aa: ASSEYGNPSGDTQY
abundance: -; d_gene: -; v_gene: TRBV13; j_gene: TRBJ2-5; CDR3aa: ASSLGGGETQY
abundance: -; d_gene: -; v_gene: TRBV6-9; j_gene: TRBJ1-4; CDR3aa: ACPANEKLF
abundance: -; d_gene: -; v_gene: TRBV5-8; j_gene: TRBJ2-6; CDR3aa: ASSFLSRLSGANVLT
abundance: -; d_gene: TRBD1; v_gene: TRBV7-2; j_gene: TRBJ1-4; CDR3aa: ASSPQGAGEKLF
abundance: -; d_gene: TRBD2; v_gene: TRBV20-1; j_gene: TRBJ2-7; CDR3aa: SAGGVYEQY
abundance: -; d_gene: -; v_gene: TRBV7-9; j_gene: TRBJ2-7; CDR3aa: ASSRREDYEQY
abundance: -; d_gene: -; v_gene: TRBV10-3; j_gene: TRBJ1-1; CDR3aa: AISERNTKAF
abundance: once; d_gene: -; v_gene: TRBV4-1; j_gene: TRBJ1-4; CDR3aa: ASSQGYLTGNEKLF